The clone carrying this T cell receptor beta chain was seen repeatedly, ten times or more. Its target is unknown. The sample originates from a study of T cells in Graves' hyperthyroidism and ophthalmopathy. Regions amplified from RNA transcripts were the TCR beta CDR3 regions. TCR CDR3 regions were first amplified by RT-PCR with HTBI primers. TCRdb reanalysed the multiplex PCR reads using MiXCR and keeps one entry per CDR3 protein. This table holds 200,000 to 250,000 distinct CDR3 sequences, about 15% found once. Regarding the study as a whole: Expanded thyroid clonotypes (above 0.001) were mostly also found in blood.

For ophthalmopathy patients, the Clinical Activity Score was at least 3 and the NOSPECS grade at least 4; duration was under 3 months. Uncontrolled infection, other autoimmune disease, pregnancy and lactation each barred patients from inclusion. Clinical symptoms, serum thyroxine and TRAb, thyroid ultrasound and orbital computed tomography were used for the diagnoses. From germline, CDR1 is MNHEY and CDR2 SVGEGT. The length of the CDR3 is 12 residues. Deletions cut 2 bases from V and 8 bases from J, with 10 bases between. The source of this sequence is a woman between 18 and 29 years old with Graves' ophthalmopathy. The chain recombines TRBV6-2 or TRBV6-3 with TRBJ2-7; D uncertain. Sequences were obtained from blood. The CDR3: CASSYGGSQQYF. DNA for the CDR3: TGTGCCAGCAGTTACGGCGGCAGCCAGCAGTACTTC.